The entry that follows covers one T cell receptor (beta chain) sequence. This CDR3 contains 15 residues. The germline gives CDR1 SGHRS, CDR2 YFSETQ. Trimming removed 1 base from V and 0 bases from J, with 9 bases in between. How the authors handled the data: Amplification of reference gene primers provided the estimated nucleated cell counts. Using immunoSEQ multiplex PCR, the repertoire was profiled, and TCRdb retains in-frame clones only, with some absent. Clone size and V and J calls were adopted from that table, with D and trimming inferred from the DNA. The sample consists of fewer than 250,000 clones, about four fifths of them appearing once. The entry originates in a study of blood T cell repertoires in COVID-19. About the study: From T cells, B-cell-depleted T cells, or PBMCs came the material, which was cDNA or gDNA.

What was sequenced was peripheral blood. The chain combines TRBV5-1 with TRBJ2-3; D perhaps matches TRBD2 (6 bases). The sequence derives from a man between 45 and 60 years old with acute or convalescent COVID-19. The CDR3 spells CASSLSLASTDTQYF. The CDR3, as DNA: TGCGCCAGCAGCTTGTCCCTAGCGAGCACAGATACGCAGTATTTT.